Shown below are 30 T cell receptor beta chains from a single sample sequenced in a study of cytomegalovirus exposure and HLA in healthy donors. The PCR employed 60 Vbeta primers together with 13 Jbeta primers. Assay used: immunoSEQ multiplex PCR; TCRdb lists only in-frame clones, some missing. The sample holds around 190,000 clones, 75% to 85% seen once. Sequences were obtained from PBMCs. The origin of the receptors is a girl aged 2 to 10 in good health and CMV-seropositive.

The chain recombines TRBV5-1 with TRBJ2-1; D remains ambiguous. This CDR3 comprises 11 residues. Germline V lookup: CDR1 SGHRS, CDR2 YFSETQ. V was cut by 2 bases and J by 7 bases, with 4 bases left in between. CDR3 region: CASSFGNEQFF. In DNA form, the CDR3 reads TGCGCCAGCAGCTTCGGGAATGAGCAGTTCTTC. The complete variable domain, with remaining parts taken from reference TRBV5-1 and TRBJ2-1, reads KAGVTQTPRYLIKTRGQQVTLSCSPISGHRSVSWYQQTPGQGLQFLFEYFSETQRNKGNFPGRFSGRQFSNSRSEMNVSTLELGDSALYLCASSFGNEQFFGPGTRLTVL.

The chain is built from TRBV11-3 and TRBJ1-1, with 7 bases matching TRBD1. CDR3 length: 16 amino acids. J gave up 0 bases and V 1 base, and 5 bases lay outside the gene matches. Germline CDR1 and CDR2: SGHNT and YENEEA. In nucleotides, the CDR3 is TGTGCCAGCAGCTTAGTGGCAGGGGGTTTGAACACTGAAGCTTTCTTT. Translating it yields CASSLVAGGLNTEAFF.

This clone turned up a few times. This sequence joins TRBV6-1 and TRBJ1-2; D may be TRBD1 (6 bases). CDR3 size: 15 residues. V dropped 3 bases and J dropped 2 bases, with 13 bases sitting between them. Per the germline V gene, CDR1 is MNHNS and CDR2 is SASEGT. The CDR3 reads CASSDVRGENYGYTF. As DNA, the CDR3 is TGTGCCAGCAGTGATGTCAGGGGTGAGAACTATGGCTACACCTTC.

V usage is TRBV9 and J usage is TRBJ1-3; D call uncertain. Trimming stripped 4 bases from V and 2 bases from J, with 7 bases between. CDR3 length: 13 amino acids. From germline, CDR1 is SGDLS and CDR2 YYNGEE. This CDR3 reads CASSMTPGNTIYF. The CDR3 region has the DNA TGTGCCAGCAGCATGACACCTGGAAACACCATATATTTT.

This clone was counted only a few times. The J gene is TRBJ1-1, the V gene TRBV10-2, with TRBD1 identical over 7 bases. Per the germline V gene, CDR1 is WSHSY and CDR2 is SAAADI. CDR3 length: 14 residues. V gave up 4 bases and J gave up 6 bases; unmatched junction bases: 8. This chain's CDR3 is CASSVTGSGPEAFF. Written as DNA, the CDR3 is TGCGCCAGCAGTGTGACAGGGTCCGGGCCTGAAGCTTTCTTT.

The chain recombines TRBV5-1 with TRBJ1-1, with 11 bases identical to TRBD1. The CDR3 totals 18 residues. Per the germline V gene, CDR1 is SGHRS and CDR2 is YFSETQ. The J segment lost 6 bases and the V segment lost 3 bases, leaving 16 bases of the junction unmatched. The CDR3 here is CASSSSPLGTGGGSEAFF. The CDR3 DNA reads as TGCGCCAGCAGCTCAAGTCCCCTCGGGACAGGGGGAGGTTCTGAAGCTTTCTTT.

The chain couples TRBV11-2 to TRBJ1-2; TRBD1 aligns across 8 bases. The germline V gene encodes CDR1 SGHAT and CDR2 FQNNGV. This CDR3 spans 15 amino acids. J was trimmed by 4 bases and V by 2 bases; bases with no gene match: 6. This CDR3 reads CASSLSTGGSYGYTF. Written as DNA, the CDR3 is TGTGCCAGCAGCTTAAGTACAGGGGGAAGCTATGGCTACACCTTC. Full variable domain (outside the CDR3, taken from reference TRBV11-2 and TRBJ1-2): EAGVAQSPRYKIIEKRQSVAFWCNPISGHATLYWYQQILGQGPKLLIQFQNNGVVDDSQLPKDRFSAERLKGVDSTLKIQPAKLEDSAVYLCASSLSTGGSYGYTFGSGTRLTVV.

The gene calls are TRBV4-2 and TRBJ1-1; TRBD1 agrees at 9 bases. V lost 4 bases and J lost 2; bases outside the gene matches: 5. Germline V gene lookup returns CDR1 LGHNA and CDR2 YNFKEQ. This CDR3 comprises 15 residues. The CDR3 DNA is TGTGCCAGCAGCCCCCGGGACAGGGATAACACTGAAGCTTTCTTT. Protein sequence: CASSPRDRDNTEAFF.

The genes are TRBV6-5 and TRBJ1-5; 7 bases are shared with TRBD1. CDR1 is MNHEY and CDR2 is SVGAGI in the germline V gene. The CDR3 length is 13 residues. The J segment lost 7 bases and the V segment lost 5 bases, leaving 5 bases of the junction unmatched. The CDR3 nucleotides read TGTGCCAGCAGTCCAGGGGGATGGCAGCCCCAGCATTTT. Translating gives CASSPGGWQPQHF.

In DNA, the CDR3 is TGTGCCAGCCGACAGGAGTGGAGCTCTGGAAACACCATATATTTT. As protein: CASRQEWSSGNTIYF. The gene calls are TRBV6-6 and TRBJ1-3; the D gene is possibly TRBD1 (6 bases). This CDR3 is built from 15 residues. Germline-derived CDR1 and CDR2 are MNHNY and SVGAGI (reference sequence). V was shortened by 8 bases and J by 0 bases, with 14 bases between the two germline ends.

This rearrangement joins TRBV7-8 to TRBJ2-7, with 13 bases lining up with TRBD2. After removal of 0 bases from V and 6 bases from J, the junction contained 11 bases not matched to a gene. CDR1 is SGHVS and CDR2 is FQNEAQ in the germline V gene. The CDR3 is 18 residues long. CDR3 in DNA: TGTGCCAGCAGCTTAGCGTGGGTCGTGACTAGCGGGAGGCGCGAGCAGTACTTC. Encoded protein: CASSLAWVVTSGRREQYF.

This chain uses TRBV5-8 with TRBJ1-2; D is ambiguous. The CDR3 is made up of 14 amino acids. From germline, CDR1 is SGHTS and CDR2 YDEGEE. V was shortened by 1 base and J by 6 bases, with 13 bases between the two germline ends. The CDR3 sequence is CASSLIFGGNGYTF. CDR3 DNA sequence: TGTGCCAGCAGCTTGATATTCGGAGGCAATGGCTACACCTTC.

J is TRBJ2-2 and V is TRBV10-1; 10 positions match TRBD2. The V segment lost 3 bases and the J segment 4 bases; nucleotides outside the gene matches: 11. Germline V gene data show CDR1 as WNHNN and CDR2 as SYGVQD (reference sequence). The CDR3 totals 18 residues. CDR3 loop: CASSEGLAGDIGTGELFF. CDR3 coding DNA: TGCGCCAGCAGTGAAGGGCTAGCGGGAGATATTGGCACCGGGGAGCTGTTTTTT.

The V gene is TRBV9, the J gene TRBJ1-3, with D possibly being TRBD1 (5 bases). The germline V and J ends were trimmed by 4 bases and 4 bases, with 12 bases remaining between them. CDR1 SGDLS and CDR2 YYNGEE come from the germline V gene. The CDR3 covers 14 residues. The CDR3, as DNA: TGTGCCAGCAGCCCCAGGGTATACGGAAACACCATATATTTT. Amino acids: CASSPRVYGNTIYF.

This sequence joins TRBV5-6 and TRBJ2-3; maybe TRBD2 (5 bases). The length of the CDR3 is 15 residues. Looked up from germline, CDR1 is SGHDT and CDR2 is YYEEEE. V lost 0 bases and J lost 1, with 9 bases in between. CDR3 DNA: TGTGCCAGCAGCTTGGAAGGAGGCGGCACAGATACGCAGTATTTT. It translates to CASSLEGGGTDTQYF. Looking up the rest from reference TRBV5-6 and TRBJ2-3 gives the full variable domain: DAGVTQSPTHLIKTRGQQVTLRCSPKSGHDTVSWYQQALGQGPQFIFQYYEEEERQRGNFPDRFSGHQFPNYSSELNVNALLLGDSALYLCASSLEGGGTDTQYFGPGTRLTVL.

This clone was found once. The chain has TRBV5-1 and TRBJ2-1, with 10 positions matching TRBD2. With 1 base clipped from V and 7 bases from J, the junction kept 11 bases outside the gene matches. The CDR3 runs 17 residues. Per germline, CDR1 SGHRS and CDR2 YFSETQ. Here the CDR3 DNA reads TGCGCCAGCAGCTTGACCCTAGCGGGAGAATCTCGGAATGAGCAGTTCTTC. Encoded protein: CASSLTLAGESRNEQFF.

This clone has only a few counts. The chain is built from TRBV5-1 and TRBJ2-2; 8 bases align to TRBD1. This CDR3 comprises 17 residues. The junction had 9 bases not matched to a gene; V was cut back by 5 bases and J by 0 bases. Germline V gene data show CDR1 as SGHRS and CDR2 as YFSETQ. The CDR3 loop is CASRSQGAMTNTGELFF. The CDR3 bases are TGCGCCAGCAGAAGTCAGGGGGCCATGACGAACACCGGGGAGCTGTTTTTT.

The chain recombines TRBV9 with TRBJ1-2; unclear D gene. CDR3 length: 12 amino acids. V lost 6 bases and J lost 4, with 10 bases in between. Germline V lookup: CDR1 SGDLS, CDR2 YYNGEE. The CDR3 loop reads CASNRDSYGYTF. As DNA, the CDR3 is TGTGCCAGCAATCGAGACTCCTATGGCTACACCTTC.

The chain combines TRBV5-1 with TRBJ2-2, with 9 bases lining up with TRBD2. Germline trimming cut 2 bases from V and 7 bases from J; bases unmatched to any gene: 9. The CDR3 spans 16 residues. The V gene's germline CDR1 is SGHRS and CDR2 YFSETQ. The CDR3 protein is CASSFRREGLFGELFF. For the CDR3, the DNA is TGCGCCAGCAGCTTCCGGCGGGAGGGCCTGTTCGGGGAGCTGTTTTTT.

The chain combines TRBV6-4 with TRBJ2-1; 9 bases are shared with TRBD2. The CDR3 spans 16 residues. The J segment lost 5 bases and the V segment lost 2 bases, leaving 7 bases of the junction unmatched. CDR1 and CDR2 (germline): MRHNA, SNTAGT. CDR3 protein: CASSDGAGGPHNEQFF. For the CDR3, the DNA is TGTGCCAGCAGTGACGGGGCGGGGGGGCCGCACAATGAGCAGTTCTTC.

This chain links TRBV18 with TRBJ2-1; D is unclear. The CDR3 has 14 amino acids. Germline V gene data show CDR1 as KGHSH and CDR2 as LQKENI. V was clipped by 3 bases and J by 5 bases, with 11 bases between them. In DNA form, the CDR3 reads TGTGCCAGCTCACCCGCCAGTTTGGACAATGAGCAGTTCTTC. Amino acids: CASSPASLDNEQFF.

This clone was found a few times. V is TRBV10-3 and J is TRBJ1-3; unclear D gene. The CDR3 is made up of 15 amino acids. The germline V gene has CDR1 ENHRY and CDR2 SYGVKD. Trimming pared 10 bases from V and 4 bases from J, leaving 20 bases between. CDR3 amino acids: CATTEAWVKGNTIYF. In nucleotides, the CDR3 is TGTGCCACGACGGAGGCCTGGGTGAAGGGAAACACCATATATTTT.

On this clone itself: A far larger clone is one base from this, pointing to a likely read error. V gene TRBV7-6 combines with J gene TRBJ1-1; 8 bases agree with TRBD1. CDR3 length: 13 amino acids. Germline loops: CDR1 SGHVS, CDR2 FNYEAQ. V gave up 5 bases and J gave up 3 bases; unmatched junction bases: 2. The CDR3 nucleotides are TGTGCCAGCAGCCTGGACAGGGACACTGAAGCTTTCTTT. Amino acid sequence: CASSLDRDTEAFF.

This chain joins TRBV11-3 and TRBJ2-1; TRBD2 matches at 9 bases. CDR1 and CDR2 from the germline V gene are SGHNT and YENEEA. J gave up 7 bases and V 8 bases, and 6 bases lay outside the gene matches. The CDR3 is 13 amino acids. The CDR3 region has the DNA TGTGCCAGCGGGGCGGGAGGGATTAATGAGCAGTTCTTC. It specifies CASGAGGINEQFF.

This clone has just a few counts. The chain carries TRBV2 and TRBJ2-1; 7 bases are a match to TRBD1. Germline trimming cut 5 bases from V and 2 bases from J; bases unmatched to any gene: 6. Germline V gene sequence: CDR1 SNHLY, CDR2 FYNNEI. This CDR3 is 15 amino acids long. The CDR3 sequence is CASSLTGQPYNEQFF. CDR3 in DNA: TGTGCCAGCAGTCTGACAGGGCAGCCCTACAATGAGCAGTTCTTC. The full variable domain, with the rest looked up from reference TRBV2 and TRBJ2-1, is EPEVTQTPSHQVTQMGQEVILRCVPISNHLYFYWYRQILGQKVEFLVSFYNNEISEKSEIFDDQFSVERPDGSNFTLKIRSTKLEDSAMYFCASSLTGQPYNEQFFGPGTRLTVL.

The rearrangement links TRBV30 to TRBJ2-1; TRBD1 matches at 7 bases. This CDR3 region has 14 residues. V trimming: 3 bases; J trimming: 8 bases; junction bases outside the gene matches: 10. CDR1 and CDR2 from the germline V gene are GTSNPN and SVGIG (reference sequence). CDR3 in DNA: TGTGCCTGGAGCGGGACAGAATCCCGTGATGAGCAGTTCTTC. Translating it yields CAWSGTESRDEQFF. The full variable domain, in which reference TRBV30 and TRBJ2-1 provide the parts outside the CDR3, is SQTIHQWPATLVQPVGSPLSLECTVEGTSNPNLYWYRQAAGRGLQLLFYSVGIGQISSEVPQNLSASRPQDRQFILSSKKLLLSDSGFYLCAWSGTESRDEQFFGPGTRLTVL.

This clone has a handful of counts. The chain links TRBV19 to TRBJ1-2; D uncertain. The germline V and J ends were trimmed by 6 bases and 3 bases, with 8 bases remaining between them. This CDR3 has 12 amino acids. Per the germline V gene, CDR1 is LNHDA and CDR2 is SQIVND (reference sequence). CDR3 coding DNA: TGTGCCAGTAGCCCCCAGGACTATGGCTACACCTTC. It specifies CASSPQDYGYTF.

The chain has TRBV6-6 and TRBJ1-2; D remains unclear. CDR3 length: 14 residues. From germline, CDR1 is MNHNY and CDR2 SVGAGI (reference sequence). Trimming stripped 5 bases from V and 0 bases from J, with 10 bases between. This chain's CDR3 is CASSANPANYGYTF. Here the CDR3 DNA reads TGTGCCAGCAGTGCGAACCCTGCTAACTATGGCTACACCTTC.

DNA of the CDR3: TGTGCTAGTGGATTAACAGCGAACACTGAAGCTTTCTTT. Amino acids: CASGLTANTEAFF. V usage is TRBV12-5 and J usage is TRBJ1-1; D remains unclear. This CDR3 has 13 amino acids. CDR1 is LGHNT, CDR2 FRNRAP, per germline. Trimming pared 6 bases from V and 1 base from J, leaving 9 bases between.

This clone was detected once. V and J are TRBV11-2 and TRBJ1-2, with D possibly being TRBD1 (6 bases). Germline values: CDR1 SGHAT, CDR2 FQNNGV. Trimming removed 2 bases from V and 3 bases from J, with 16 bases in between. The CDR3 has 16 amino acids. CDR3 sequence reads: CASSLITGTSDYGYTF. CDR3 nucleotide sequence: TGTGCCAGCAGCTTAATTACAGGGACCTCCGACTATGGCTACACCTTC.